The 27 T cell receptor beta chains presented below share a single source sample, sequenced in a study of T cells and Merkel cell carcinoma outcomes. Sequenced by immunoSEQ multiplex PCR; TCRdb stores in-frame clones only, minus some. The sample has just over 15,000 clones, more than 75% seen once; the top ten hold around 8%. Sequenced: tumor tissue from Merkel cell carcinoma. Receptors were obtained from a human donor with Merkel cell carcinoma.

This chain uses TRBV28 with TRBJ2-7; maybe TRBD1 (6 bases). Germline CDR1 is MDHEN and CDR2 is SYDVKM. CDR3 length: 13 amino acids. V was cut by 7 bases and J by 2 bases, with 12 bases left in between. The CDR3 loop reads CASTSQGPYEQYF. CDR3 bases: TGTGCCAGCACCTCACAGGGACCCTACGAGCAGTACTTC.

Note on this clone: Other DNA sequences from this sample encode an identical CDR3 as well. The chain employs TRBV25-1 and TRBJ2-7; 12 bases are a match to TRBD1. CDR3 size: 15 residues. Germline V gene sequence: CDR1 MGHDK, CDR2 SYGVNS. Trimming at V came to 4 bases and at J to 4 bases, leaving 5 bases not matched to a gene. In nucleotides, the CDR3 is TGTGCCAGCAGTGGGGGACAGGGGGCTAAATACGAGCAGTACTTC. Encoded protein: CASSGGQGAKYEQYF.

The sample holds a few counts of this clone. The rearrangement links TRBV12-5 to TRBJ1-4; D is possibly TRBD1 (5 bases). The CDR3 covers 16 residues. Germline lookup yields CDR1 LGHNT and CDR2 FRNRAP. V was trimmed by 2 bases and J by 10 bases, leaving 20 bases between them. The CDR3 reads CASGLMLDNLDVKLFF. The CDR3 DNA reads as TGTGCTAGTGGTTTGATGTTGGACAACCTGGACGTAAAACTGTTTTTT.

V gene TRBV18 combines with J gene TRBJ2-2; D is undetermined. Germline V lookup: CDR1 KGHSH, CDR2 LQKENI. V was pared by 2 bases and J by 2 bases, with 6 bases between. The CDR3 runs 14 residues. Written as DNA, the CDR3 is TGTGCCAGCTCACCAGACATCAACACCGGGGAGCTGTTTTTT. Protein product: CASSPDINTGELFF. Complete variable domain (other parts from reference TRBV18 and TRBJ2-2): NAGVMQNPRHLVRRRGQEARLRCSPMKGHSHVYWYRQLPEEGLKFMVYLQKENIIDESGMPKERFSAEFPKEGPSILRIQQVVRGDSAAYFCASSPDINTGELFFGEGSRLTVL.

This rearrangement joins TRBV30 to TRBJ2-2; D might be TRBD1 (6 bases). Germline V lookup: CDR1 GTSNPN, CDR2 SVGIG (reference sequence). CDR3 length equals 14 residues. The V end was cut by 0 bases, the J end by 3 bases, with 8 bases between. Here the CDR3 DNA reads TGTGCCTGGAGTGTCGGACAGTACACCGGGGAGCTGTTTTTT. This translates into CAWSVGQYTGELFF.

The chain carries TRBV9 and TRBJ2-3; 7 nucleotides match TRBD2. CDR1 and CDR2 from the germline V gene are SGDLS and YYNGEE. CDR3 size: 12 residues. V gave up 0 bases and J gave up 10 bases; unmatched junction bases: 2. CDR3 sequence reads: CASSVGGGAQYF. The CDR3 nucleotides are TGTGCCAGCAGCGTAGGGGGGGGAGCGCAGTATTTT.

This chain uses TRBV15 with TRBJ1-1, with D perhaps matching TRBD1 (5 bases). Trimming cost V 0 bases and J 0 bases, with 11 bases left between them. CDR1 is LNHNV and CDR2 is YYDKDF in the germline V gene (reference sequence). The CDR3 runs 16 residues. CDR3 sequence: CATSREGVGMNTEAFF. In nucleotides, the CDR3 is TGTGCCACCAGCAGAGAAGGGGTGGGAATGAACACTGAAGCTTTCTTT.

The chain has TRBV6-5 and TRBJ1-1; D unclear. The CDR3 runs to 14 residues. CDR1 is MNHEY, CDR2 SVGAGI, per germline. Trimming stripped 7 bases from V and 6 bases from J, with 18 bases between. The CDR3 coding sequence is TGTGCCAGCACCCCTTTAAGAAGGAGGGCTGAAGCTTTCTTT. This sequence encodes CASTPLRRRAEAFF.

The J gene is TRBJ2-1, the V gene TRBV9; tentative D call: TRBD1 (6 bases). This CDR3 has 13 amino acids. Germline lookup yields CDR1 SGDLS and CDR2 YYNGEE. V gave up 3 bases and J gave up 5 bases, with 9 bases separating them. The CDR3 DNA reads as TGTGCCAGCAGCGCTCGACAGGACAATGAGCAGTTCTTC. Its translation is CASSARQDNEQFF.

J is TRBJ1-1 and V is TRBV7-9; a possible D gene is TRBD1 (5 bases). Germline CDR1 SEHNR, CDR2 FQNEAQ (reference sequence). V was pared by 5 bases and J by 10 bases, with 17 bases between. This CDR3 region has 13 residues. As DNA, the CDR3 is TGTGCCAGCAGCCGAGGGGTCGTGTCAGTAGCTTTCTTT. Its protein product is CASSRGVVSVAFF.

The chain combines TRBV11-2 with TRBJ2-3; 7 bases fit TRBD2. CDR3 length equals 15 residues. Unmatched junction bases numbered 11, after V lost 5 bases and J lost 6 bases. Germline V gene data show CDR1 as SGHAT and CDR2 as FQNNGV. CDR3 residues: CASSARAGSGDTQYF. In nucleotides, the CDR3 is TGTGCCAGCAGCGCCCGAGCGGGATCGGGTGATACGCAGTATTTT.

The V and J genes are TRBV29-1 and TRBJ2-7, with D perhaps TRBD1 (7 bases). Germline CDR1 is SQVTM and CDR2 is ANQGSEA. The CDR3 has 12 residues. The germline V and J ends were trimmed by 4 bases and 6 bases, with 13 bases remaining between them. The CDR3 nucleotides read TGCAGCGTTGCGGAGGGGGCGCTCGAGCAGTACTTC. Protein product: CSVAEGALEQYF.

This clone was recorded only once. Here the CDR3 DNA reads TGTGCCAGCAGTGACCGGGACAGGGGACCGCATGAAGCTTTCTTT. Its protein is CASSDRDRGPHEAFF. The genes are TRBV6-1 and TRBJ1-1; TRBD1 matches at 10 bases. With V trimmed by 3 bases and J by 7 bases, 8 bases remained unmatched. Germline V CDR1 and CDR2: MNHNS, SASEGT. CDR3 length equals 15 residues.

The chain carries TRBV25-1 and TRBJ2-1; D not resolved. This CDR3 is built from 11 residues. Between the trimmed V and J ends, which lost 5 bases and 7 bases, there was a span of 6 bases. The germline V gene encodes CDR1 MGHDK and CDR2 SYGVNS. The CDR3 loop is CASSRMNEQFF. The CDR3 DNA reads TGTGCCAGCAGTAGGATGAATGAGCAGTTCTTC. Full variable domain (missing parts from reference TRBV25-1 and TRBJ2-1): EADIYQTPRYLVIGTGKKITLECSQTMGHDKMYWYQQDPGMELHLIHYSYGVNSTEKGDLSSESTVSRIRTEHFPLTLESARPSHTSQYLCASSRMNEQFFGPGTRLTVL.

This chain joins TRBV9 and TRBJ2-5; 9 nucleotides align to TRBD2. CDR1 is SGDLS, CDR2 YYNGEE, per germline. There are 16 residues in the CDR3. V gave up 0 bases and J gave up 1 base; unmatched junction bases: 4. For the CDR3, the DNA is TGTGCCAGCAGCGTAGCTGGCGGGAGGGCCCAAGAGACCCAGTACTTC. Its translation is CASSVAGGRAQETQYF.

This clone was found a few times. The chain is built from TRBV21-1 and TRBJ1-2. TRBV21-1 is a recognized pseudogene. The CDR3 runs 13 residues. CDR3 in DNA: TGTGCCAGCAGTACCGGAGTCGCGGATGGCTACACCTTC. It codes for CASSTGVADGYTF.

V is TRBV5-1 and J is TRBJ1-2, with D perhaps TRBD1 (5 bases). V was cut by 4 bases and J by 7 bases, with 20 bases left in between. The CDR3 covers 15 residues. CDR1 is SGHRS, CDR2 YFSETQ, per germline. CDR3 in amino acids: CASSPDGGSASGYTF. CDR3 in DNA: TGCGCCAGCAGCCCAGACGGGGGTAGTGCTTCTGGCTACACCTTC. The full variable domain, its missing parts supplied by reference TRBV5-1 and TRBJ1-2, is KAGVTQTPRYLIKTRGQQVTLSCSPISGHRSVSWYQQTPGQGLQFLFEYFSETQRNKGNFPGRFSGRQFSNSRSEMNVSTLELGDSALYLCASSPDGGSASGYTFGSGTRLTVV.

This clone was seen a handful of times. V gene TRBV6-1 combines with J gene TRBJ2-7; no definite D call. Germline V gives CDR1 MNHNS, CDR2 SASEGT. This CDR3 is 13 amino acids long. V was clipped by 6 bases and J by 5 bases, with 14 bases between them. As DNA, the CDR3 is TGTGCCAGCAGGGATGACAACCTCCACGAGCAGTACTTC. Translation gives CASRDDNLHEQYF.

V gene TRBV15 combines with J gene TRBJ2-1; 10 nucleotides agree with TRBD2. This CDR3 spans 15 amino acids. Germline CDR1 and CDR2: LNHNV and YYDKDF (reference sequence). Trimming cost V 0 bases and J 5 bases; bases outside gene matches: 1. Here the CDR3 DNA reads TGTGCCACCAGCAGAGATAGCGGGAGGAACAATGAGCAGTTCTTC. Translated, it gives CATSRDSGRNNEQFF.

The rearrangement uses TRBV6-5 and TRBJ2-7; 8 bases match TRBD1. Germline V CDR1 and CDR2: MNHEY, SVGAGI. The CDR3 has 14 amino acids. The V and J ends lost 6 bases and 4 bases, in that order; junction bases with no gene match: 8. The CDR3 DNA sequence: TGTGCCAGCAGACGTCAGGGGGCGCTTTACGAGCAGTACTTC. Its translation: CASRRQGALYEQYF.

This sequence joins TRBV7-6 and TRBJ1-4; a weak D match, TRBD1 (5 bases). CDR1 is SGHVS and CDR2 is FNYEAQ in the germline V gene. Trimming shortened V by 9 bases and J by 8 bases, and 22 bases separated the two germline ends. This CDR3 comprises 15 residues. In nucleotides, the CDR3 is TGTGCCAGTAAATTAGCGGGGGACCCAAGGGAAAAACTGTTTTTT. Its protein is CASKLAGDPREKLFF. The variable domain in full, with the rest retrieved from reference TRBV7-6 and TRBJ1-4, is GAGVSQSPRYKVTKRGQDVALRCDPISGHVSLYWYRQALGQGPEFLTYFNYEAQQDKSGLPNDRFSAERPEGSISTLTIQRTEQRDSAMYRCASKLAGDPREKLFFGSGTQLSVL.

J is TRBJ2-5 and V is TRBV9; 14 bases line up with TRBD2. This CDR3 has 15 amino acids. The V gene's germline CDR1 is SGDLS and CDR2 YYNGEE. Trimming took 4 bases from V and 5 from J; bases not matched to a gene: 4. The CDR3 reads CASSTGTSGGETQYF. The CDR3 nucleotides are TGTGCCAGCAGCACTGGGACTAGCGGGGGTGAGACCCAGTACTTC.

The chain joins TRBV6-6 to TRBJ1-2; D is uncertain. This CDR3 has 15 amino acids. CDR1 is MNHNY and CDR2 is SVGAGI in the germline V gene (reference sequence). V lost 7 bases, J lost 4 bases, and 19 bases lay in between. As DNA, the CDR3 is TGTGCCAGCATCCCCGACGGGCTGCTATCCTATGGCTACACCTTC. Translating it yields CASIPDGLLSYGYTF.

About this clone: At one boundary the junction diverges from the germline segment, which might be a read error. The rearrangement joins TRBV30 to TRBJ1-4; D is unclear. The CDR3 contains 13 residues. Germline lookup yields CDR1 GTSNPN and CDR2 SVGIG (reference sequence). CDR3 residues: CAWNPSLNKKLFF. DNA of the CDR3: TGTGCCTGGAATCCCAGTCTTAATAAAAAACTGTTTTTT. The complete variable domain, with remaining parts taken from reference TRBV30 and TRBJ1-4, reads SQTIHQWPATLVQPVGSPLSLECTVEGTSNPNLYWYRQAAGRGLQLLFYSVGIGQISSEVPQNLSASRPQDRQFILSSKKLLLSDSGFYLCAWNPSLNKKLFFGSGTQLSVL.

The chain links TRBV28 to TRBJ2-7; 13 bases agree with TRBD2. The CDR3 extends over 17 amino acids. Looked up from germline, CDR1 is MDHEN and CDR2 is SYDVKM. Trimming removed 3 bases from V and 0 bases from J; junction bases left unmatched: 5. The CDR3 protein is CASSFLRTSGGSYEQYF. CDR3 sequence (DNA): TGTGCCAGCAGTTTTCTGAGGACTAGCGGGGGCTCCTACGAGCAGTACTTC.

V gene TRBV7-8 combines with J gene TRBJ1-2; 7 nucleotides align to TRBD1. Germline values: CDR1 SGHVS, CDR2 FQNEAQ. V lost 5 bases and J lost 2; bases outside the gene matches: 5. CDR3 length equals 14 residues. CDR3 amino acids: CASSQGETNYGYTF. CDR3 DNA sequence: TGTGCCAGCAGCCAGGGGGAAACCAACTATGGCTACACCTTC.

The rearrangement uses TRBV5-1 and TRBJ1-1, with 11 positions matching TRBD1. CDR1 is SGHRS, CDR2 YFSETQ, per germline. Trimming at V came to 3 bases and at J to 5 bases, leaving 3 bases not matched to a gene. CDR3 length: 14 residues. CDR3 sequence reads: CASSWGQGGTEAFF. In nucleotides, the CDR3 is TGCGCCAGCAGCTGGGGACAGGGGGGGACTGAAGCTTTCTTT.